The clone carrying this T cell receptor beta chain showed up many times. This record belongs to a study of T cells in Graves' hyperthyroidism and ophthalmopathy. Uncontrolled infection, other autoimmune disease, pregnancy or lactation led to exclusion. Trimming stripped 4 bases from V and 3 bases from J, with 13 bases between. The length of the CDR3 is 14 residues. Researchers amplified the TCR beta CDR3 regions from RNA transcripts. The HTBI primer set was used in a first-round RT-PCR of the TCR CDR3. TCRdb reprocessed the multiplex PCR reads via MiXCR and lists one record per CDR3 protein. The data contain 300,000 to 450,000 distinct CDR3 sequences, around 13% of them singletons.

Sequencing was carried out using blood. This sequence originates from a woman aged 18-29 years with Graves' hyperthyroidism. The chain links TRBV12-3 or TRBV12-4 to TRBJ2-7, with D perhaps TRBD1 (6 bases). In DNA form, the CDR3 reads TGTGCCAGCAGTTCCCAGGACAGTTACTACGAGCAGTACTTC. This codes for CASSSQDSYYEQYF.